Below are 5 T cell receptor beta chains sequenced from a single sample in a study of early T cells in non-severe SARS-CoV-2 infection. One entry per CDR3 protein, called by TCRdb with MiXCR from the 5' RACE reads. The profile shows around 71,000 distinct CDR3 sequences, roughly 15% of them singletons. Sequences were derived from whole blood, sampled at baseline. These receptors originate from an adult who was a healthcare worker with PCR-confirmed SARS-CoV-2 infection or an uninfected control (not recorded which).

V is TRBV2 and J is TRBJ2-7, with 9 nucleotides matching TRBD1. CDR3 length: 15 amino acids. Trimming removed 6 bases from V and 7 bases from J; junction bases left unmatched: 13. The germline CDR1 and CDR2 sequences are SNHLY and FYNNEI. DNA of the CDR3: TGTGCCAGCAGCTCCGGGACAGGGATGGGGGTGGAGCAGTACTTC. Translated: CASSSGTGMGVEQYF.

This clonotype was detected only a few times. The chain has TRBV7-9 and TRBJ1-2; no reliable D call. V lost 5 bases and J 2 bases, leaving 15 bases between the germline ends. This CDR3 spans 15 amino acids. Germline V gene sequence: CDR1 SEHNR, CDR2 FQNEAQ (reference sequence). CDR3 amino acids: CASSPTGAGNYGYTF. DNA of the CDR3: TGTGCCAGCAGCCCAACCGGAGCGGGGAACTATGGCTACACCTTC.

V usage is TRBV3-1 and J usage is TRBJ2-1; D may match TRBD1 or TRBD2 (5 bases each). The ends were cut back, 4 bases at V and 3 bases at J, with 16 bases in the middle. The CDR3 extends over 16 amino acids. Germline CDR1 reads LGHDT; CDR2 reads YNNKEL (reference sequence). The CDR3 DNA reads TGTGCCAGCAGCCTGCCGGGACGAGGGGTCTACAATGAGCAGTTCTTC. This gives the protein CASSLPGRGVYNEQFF.

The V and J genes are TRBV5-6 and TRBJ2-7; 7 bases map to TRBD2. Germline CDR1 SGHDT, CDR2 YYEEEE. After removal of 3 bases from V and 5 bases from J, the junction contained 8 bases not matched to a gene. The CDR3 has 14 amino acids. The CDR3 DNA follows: TGTGCCAGCAGCTCCCCTCGGACTAGGCACGAGCAGTACTTC. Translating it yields CASSSPRTRHEQYF.

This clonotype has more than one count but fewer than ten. CDR3 loop: CASRSGRAGYTYNEQFF. DNA for the CDR3: TGTGCCAGCAGAAGCGGGAGGGCCGGTTATACCTACAATGAGCAGTTCTTC. V usage is TRBV28 and J usage is TRBJ2-1, with 10 bases lining up with TRBD2. Germline assignment: CDR1 MDHEN and CDR2 SYDVKM. Trimming cost V 6 bases and J 2 bases; bases outside gene matches: 10. This CDR3 is 17 amino acids long.